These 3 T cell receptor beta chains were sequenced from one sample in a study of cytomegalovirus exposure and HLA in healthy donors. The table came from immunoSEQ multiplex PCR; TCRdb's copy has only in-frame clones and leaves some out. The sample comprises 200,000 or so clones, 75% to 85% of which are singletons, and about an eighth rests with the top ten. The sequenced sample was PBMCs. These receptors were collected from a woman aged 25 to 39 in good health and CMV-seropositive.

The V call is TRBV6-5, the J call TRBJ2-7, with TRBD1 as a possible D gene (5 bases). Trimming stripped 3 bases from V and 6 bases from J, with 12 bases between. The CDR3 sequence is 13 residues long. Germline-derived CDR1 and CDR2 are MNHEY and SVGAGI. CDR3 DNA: TGTGCCAGCAGTTATCTGGGGCGCGGCGAGCAGTACTTC. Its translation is CASSYLGRGEQYF.

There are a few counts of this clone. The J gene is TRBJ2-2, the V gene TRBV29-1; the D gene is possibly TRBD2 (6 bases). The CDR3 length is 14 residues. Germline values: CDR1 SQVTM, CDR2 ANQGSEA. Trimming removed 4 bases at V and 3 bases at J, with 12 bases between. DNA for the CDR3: TGCAGCGTTGCAGAGGCGGGATACACCGGGGAGCTGTTTTTT. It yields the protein CSVAEAGYTGELFF.

This CDR3 is CASVGPLGQNQETQYF. CDR3 in DNA: TGTGCCAGCGTGGGGCCTCTAGGGCAGAACCAAGAGACCCAGTACTTC. The chain couples TRBV28 to TRBJ2-5, with D possibly TRBD1 on 5 matching bases. This CDR3 region has 16 residues. Germline CDR1 and CDR2: MDHEN and SYDVKM. The V gene lost 8 bases and the J gene lost 0 bases, with 19 bases spanning the gap.